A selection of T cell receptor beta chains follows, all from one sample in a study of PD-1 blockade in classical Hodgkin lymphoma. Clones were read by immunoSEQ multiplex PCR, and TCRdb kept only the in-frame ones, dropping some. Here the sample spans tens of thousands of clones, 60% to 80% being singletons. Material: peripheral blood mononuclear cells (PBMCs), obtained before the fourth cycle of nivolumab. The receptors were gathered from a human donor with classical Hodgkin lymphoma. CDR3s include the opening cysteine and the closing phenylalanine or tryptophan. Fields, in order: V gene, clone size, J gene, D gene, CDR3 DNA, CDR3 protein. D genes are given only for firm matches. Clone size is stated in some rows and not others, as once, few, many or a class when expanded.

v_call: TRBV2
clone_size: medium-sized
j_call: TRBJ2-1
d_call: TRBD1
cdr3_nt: TGTGCCAGTACACAGGGGTCCTACAATGAGCAGTTCTTC
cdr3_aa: CASTQGSYNEQFF

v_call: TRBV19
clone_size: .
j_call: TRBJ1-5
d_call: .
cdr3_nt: TGTGCCAGTAGTGGGCAGACTAATCAGCCCCAGCATTTT
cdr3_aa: CASSGQTNQPQHF

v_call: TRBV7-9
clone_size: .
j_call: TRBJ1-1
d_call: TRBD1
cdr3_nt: TGTGCCAGCAGCTTCGGCGCAGGGGGTGGCACTGAAGCTTTCTTT
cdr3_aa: CASSFGAGGGTEAFF

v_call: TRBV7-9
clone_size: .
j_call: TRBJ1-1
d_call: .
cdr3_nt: TGTGCCAGCAGAGGGAACACTGAAGCTTTCTTT
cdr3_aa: CASRGNTEAFF

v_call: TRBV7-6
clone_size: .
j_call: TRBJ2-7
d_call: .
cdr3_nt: TGTGCCAGCAGCTTTGACCGGATTAAGCAGTACTTC
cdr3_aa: CASSFDRIKQYF

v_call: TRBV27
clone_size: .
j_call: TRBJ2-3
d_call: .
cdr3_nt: TGTGCCAGCAGTTTATACGGCGGGGTAACAGATACGCAGTATTTT
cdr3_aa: CASSLYGGVTDTQYF

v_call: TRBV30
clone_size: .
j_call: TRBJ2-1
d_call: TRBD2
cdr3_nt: TGTGCCTGGACCCGGCGGGGGGGCTCGAATGAGCAGTTCTTC
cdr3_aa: CAWTRRGGSNEQFF

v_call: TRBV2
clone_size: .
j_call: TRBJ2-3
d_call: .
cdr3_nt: TGTGCCAGCAGTGAATCATCGACGGCAGATACGCAGTATTTT
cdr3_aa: CASSESSTADTQYF

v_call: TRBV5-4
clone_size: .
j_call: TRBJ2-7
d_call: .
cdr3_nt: TGTGCCAGCAGCTTGCCTACAGGGACGGACGAGCAGTACTTC
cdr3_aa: CASSLPTGTDEQYF

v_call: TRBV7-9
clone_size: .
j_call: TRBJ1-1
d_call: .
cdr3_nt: TGTGCCAGCAGCTTAGATGTGAGCACTGAAGCTTTCTTT
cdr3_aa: CASSLDVSTEAFF

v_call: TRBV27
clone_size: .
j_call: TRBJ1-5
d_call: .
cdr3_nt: TGTGCCAGCAGTTTCGGAGGGGCACGGCAGCCCCAGCATTTT
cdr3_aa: CASSFGGARQPQHF

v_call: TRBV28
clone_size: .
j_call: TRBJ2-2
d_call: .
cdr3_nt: TGTGCCAGCAAGGGGGGAGCGAACACCGGGGAGCTGTTTTTT
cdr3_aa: CASKGGANTGELFF

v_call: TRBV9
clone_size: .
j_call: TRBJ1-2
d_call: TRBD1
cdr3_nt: TGTGCCAGCAGCCCAGGGACAGGATGGGATGGCTACACCTTC
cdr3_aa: CASSPGTGWDGYTF

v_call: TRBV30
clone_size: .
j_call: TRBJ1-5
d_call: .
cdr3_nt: TGTGCCTGGGGACCCGGGATTGACAGCAATCAGCCCCAGCATTTT
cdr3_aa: CAWGPGIDSNQPQHF

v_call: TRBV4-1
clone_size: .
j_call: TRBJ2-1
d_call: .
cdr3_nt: TGCGCCAGCAGTCCCGCGCTAGACTACAATGAGCAGTTCTTC
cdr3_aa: CASSPALDYNEQFF

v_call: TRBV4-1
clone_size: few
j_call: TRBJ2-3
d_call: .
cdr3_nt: TGCGCCAGCAGCCAAGGGGGGTGGGTTAACACAGATACGCAGTATTTT
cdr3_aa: CASSQGGWVNTDTQYF

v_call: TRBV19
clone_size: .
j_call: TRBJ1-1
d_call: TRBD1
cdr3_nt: TGTGCCAGTAGTATTGCGACAGGGACTGAAGCTTTCTTT
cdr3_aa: CASSIATGTEAFF

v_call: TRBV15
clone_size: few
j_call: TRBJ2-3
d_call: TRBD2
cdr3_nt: TGTGCCACCAGCAGAGAATTCCCAGGACTAGGAGGTACGCAGTATTTT
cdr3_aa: CATSREFPGLGGTQYF

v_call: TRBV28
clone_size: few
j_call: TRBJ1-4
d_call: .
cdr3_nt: TGTGCCAGCAGTACACTTCTTGCCGGCGAAAAACTGTTTTTT
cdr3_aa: CASSTLLAGEKLFF

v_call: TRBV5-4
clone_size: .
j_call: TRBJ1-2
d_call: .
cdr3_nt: TGTGCCAGCAGCTTAAGGCCAGCTAACTATGGCTACACCTTC
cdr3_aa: CASSLRPANYGYTF

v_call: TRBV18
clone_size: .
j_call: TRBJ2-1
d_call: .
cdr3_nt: TGTGCCAGCTCACCCGAAGGGGGGGCGCAGTTCTTC
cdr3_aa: CASSPEGGAQFF

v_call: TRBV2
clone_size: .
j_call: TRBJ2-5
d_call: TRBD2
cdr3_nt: TGTGCCAGCAGTGGGCTAGCGGGGACAGAGACCCAGTACTTC
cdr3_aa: CASSGLAGTETQYF

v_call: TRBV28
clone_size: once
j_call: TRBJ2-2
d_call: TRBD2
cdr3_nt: TGTGCCAGCAGTTTAGGGGTGGTAGCGGGGACCACCGGGGAGCTGTTTTTT
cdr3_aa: CASSLGVVAGTTGELFF